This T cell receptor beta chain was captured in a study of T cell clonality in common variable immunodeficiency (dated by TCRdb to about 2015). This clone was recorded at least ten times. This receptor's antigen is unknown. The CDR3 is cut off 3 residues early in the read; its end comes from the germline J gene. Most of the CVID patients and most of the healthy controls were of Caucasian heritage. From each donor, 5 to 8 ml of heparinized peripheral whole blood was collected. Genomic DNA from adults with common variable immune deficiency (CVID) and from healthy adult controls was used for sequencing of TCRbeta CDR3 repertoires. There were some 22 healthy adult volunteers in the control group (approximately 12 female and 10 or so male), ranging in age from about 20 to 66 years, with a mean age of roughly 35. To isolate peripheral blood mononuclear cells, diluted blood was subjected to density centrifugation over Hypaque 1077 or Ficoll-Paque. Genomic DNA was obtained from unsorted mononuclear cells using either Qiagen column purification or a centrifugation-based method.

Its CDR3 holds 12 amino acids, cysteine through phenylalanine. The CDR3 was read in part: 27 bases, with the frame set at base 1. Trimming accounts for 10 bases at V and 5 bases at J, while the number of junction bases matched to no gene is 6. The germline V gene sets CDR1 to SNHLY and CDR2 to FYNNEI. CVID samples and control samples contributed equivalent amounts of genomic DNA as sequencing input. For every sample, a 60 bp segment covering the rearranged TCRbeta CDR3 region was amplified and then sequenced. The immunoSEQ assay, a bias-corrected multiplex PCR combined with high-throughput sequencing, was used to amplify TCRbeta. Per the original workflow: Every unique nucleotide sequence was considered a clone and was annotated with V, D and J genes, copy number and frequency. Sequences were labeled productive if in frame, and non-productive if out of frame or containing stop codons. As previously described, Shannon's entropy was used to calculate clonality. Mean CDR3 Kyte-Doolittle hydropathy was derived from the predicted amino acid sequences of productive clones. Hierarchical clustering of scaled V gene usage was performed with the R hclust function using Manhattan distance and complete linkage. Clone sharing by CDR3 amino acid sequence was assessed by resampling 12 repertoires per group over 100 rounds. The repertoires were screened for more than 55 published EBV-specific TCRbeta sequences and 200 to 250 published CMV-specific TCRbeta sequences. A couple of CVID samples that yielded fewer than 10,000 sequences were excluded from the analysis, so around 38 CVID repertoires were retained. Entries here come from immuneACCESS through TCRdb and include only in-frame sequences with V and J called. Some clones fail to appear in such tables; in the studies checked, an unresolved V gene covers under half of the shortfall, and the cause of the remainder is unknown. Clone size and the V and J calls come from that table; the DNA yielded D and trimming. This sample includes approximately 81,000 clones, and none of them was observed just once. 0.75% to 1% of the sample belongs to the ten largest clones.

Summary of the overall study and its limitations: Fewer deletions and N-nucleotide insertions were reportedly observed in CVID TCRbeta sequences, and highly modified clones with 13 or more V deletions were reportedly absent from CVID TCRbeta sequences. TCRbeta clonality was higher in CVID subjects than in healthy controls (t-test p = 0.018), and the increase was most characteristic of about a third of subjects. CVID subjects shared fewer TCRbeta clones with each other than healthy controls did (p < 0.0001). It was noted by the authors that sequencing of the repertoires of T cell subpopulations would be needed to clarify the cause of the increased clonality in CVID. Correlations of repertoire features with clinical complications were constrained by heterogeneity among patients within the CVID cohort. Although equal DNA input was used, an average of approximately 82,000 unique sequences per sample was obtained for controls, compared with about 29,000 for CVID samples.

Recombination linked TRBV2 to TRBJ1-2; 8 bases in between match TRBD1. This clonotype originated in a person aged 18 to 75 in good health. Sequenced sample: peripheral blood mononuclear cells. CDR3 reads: CATNRGGYGYTF. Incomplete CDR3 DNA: TGTGCCACCAACAGGGGGGGATATGGC. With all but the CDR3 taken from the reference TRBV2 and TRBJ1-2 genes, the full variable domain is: EPEVTQTPSHQVTQMGQEVILRCVPISNHLYFYWYRQILGQKVEFLVSFYNNEISEKSEIFDDQFSVERPDGSNFTLKIRSTKLEDSAMYFCATNRGGYGYTFGSGTRLTVV.